The present entry profiles one T cell receptor beta chain with its context. This entry is derived from a study of blood T cell repertoires in COVID-19. Overall study context: The United States, Italy and Spain were the sources of the acute and convalescent COVID-19 samples. T cells, B-cell-depleted T cells, or PBMCs supplied cDNA or gDNA.

The CDR3 sequence is 15 residues long. Looked up from germline, CDR1 is SGHTA and CDR2 is FQGNSA. J gave up 4 bases and V 6 bases, and 12 bases lay outside the gene matches. Under the authors' procedure: By means of reference gene primer amplification, nucleated cell counts were estimated. Generated by immunoSEQ multiplex PCR, the TCRdb table keeps only in-frame clones and is missing some. V and J calls and clone size are given by that table; D and trimming were obtained from the DNA. This sample carries about 50,000 clones, about 83% of them seen once, and the ten largest clones take under 8.5%. The sample taken for sequencing was peripheral blood. This sequence was found in a man aged 65 to 85 with active COVID-19. This chain uses TRBV7-2 with TRBJ2-7, with 7 bases aligning to TRBD2. The CDR3 DNA follows: TGTGCCAGCAGTCCCCCCCTGCGGGGGATTTACGAGCAGTACTTC. Translating gives CASSPPLRGIYEQYF. The complete variable domain, with remaining parts taken from reference TRBV7-2 and TRBJ2-7, reads GAGVSQSPSNKVTEKGKDVELRCDPISGHTALYWYRQSLGQGLEFLIYFQGNSAPDKSGLPSDRFSAERTGGSVSTLTIQRTQQEDSAVYLCASSPPLRGIYEQYFGPGTRLTVT.